This T cell receptor (beta chain) was recorded in a study of CD8+ T cells in alopecia areata. Findings and limits, study-wide: Clonality was higher in lesional than normal scalp, especially in alopecia totalis/universalis. Sequence data from scalp samples additionally include resident alphabeta T cells of normal skin.

V shed 5 bases and J shed 3 bases, with 4 bases lying between them. Germline V gives CDR1 SGHVS, CDR2 FQNEAQ. The length of the CDR3 is 11 residues. Isolation of CD4+ and CD8+ T cells from PBMCs was achieved by sorting. To note about this clone: Its antigen remains unknown.

It was cDNA, reverse transcribed from extracted RNA, that served as the sequencing template. Measured with immunoSEQ multiplex PCR; TCRdb has only the in-frame clones, and not every one. The data show about 140,000 clones, with around 57% seen just once and around 4.8% held by the top ten. The chain uses TRBV7-8 and TRBJ1-1; D not resolved. The sequenced sample was CD4+ T cells sorted from blood. The receptor was isolated from a human donor in good health. In DNA form, the CDR3 reads TGTGCCAGCAGCCTCGACACTGAAGCTTTCTTT. Its translation: CASSLDTEAFF.